The T cell receptor (beta chain) described here comes from a study of shared clonotypes between healthy human individuals. Method: immunoSEQ multiplex PCR; TCRdb's copy keeps in-frame clones and lacks some. The table has roughly 1,600,000 clones, 98% to 99% seen once. Study-wide findings and caveats: Researchers sampled only blood; tissue repertoires likely differ. Sharing across four donors was highest in naive CD4 (roughly 5%) and lowest in memory CD8 (0.4%). Estimated clonotype richness was generally higher in naive than memory subsets.

J gave up 8 bases and V 0 bases, and 9 bases lay outside the gene matches. The CDR3 sequence is 16 residues long. CDR1 SGHNT and CDR2 YENEEA come from the germline V gene. Notes on this clone: Its specificity is unknown.

The material sequenced was naive CD4+ T cells sorted from blood. Subset denoted: CD45RA+ positively selected. This sequence joins TRBV11-3 and TRBJ2-1, with TRBD2 identical over 8 bases. This TCR came from a man aged 30 to 45 in good health. CDR3 DNA sequence: TGTGCCAGCAGCTTAGAGGGGGGGCAGCGGGAGCATGAGCAGTTCTTC. Its translation is CASSLEGGQREHEQFF.